The present T cell receptor (beta chain) was sequenced within a study of shared clonotypes between healthy human individuals. Study conclusions and caveats: Investigators collected only blood, and repertoires in tissues likely differ.

Measured with immunoSEQ multiplex PCR; TCRdb has only the in-frame clones, and not every one. The sample has approximately 2.1 million clones; over 90% are singletons. With regard to this clone: Its target is unknown.

V gave up 5 bases and J gave up 5 bases, with 13 bases separating them. CDR1 is SGHVS and CDR2 is FNYEAQ in the germline V gene. The CDR3 has 14 residues. The chain employs TRBV7-6 and TRBJ2-1, with TRBD2 as a possible D gene (5 bases). The sample consisted of naive CD4+ T cells from PBMCs. Subset described: CD45RA+ positively selected. This receptor was obtained from a young man in good health. Some clones in this sample may be carry-over from other donors' samples. CDR3 sequence reads: CASSTQLGHNEQFF. As DNA, the CDR3 is TGTGCCAGCAGCACCCAACTAGGCCACAATGAGCAGTTCTTC. Based on the CDR3 plus reference TRBV7-6 and TRBJ2-1, the full variable domain is GAGVSQSPRYKVTKRGQDVALRCDPISGHVSLYWYRQALGQGPEFLTYFNYEAQQDKSGLPNDRFSAERPEGSISTLTIQRTEQRDSAMYRCASSTQLGHNEQFFGPGTRLTVL.